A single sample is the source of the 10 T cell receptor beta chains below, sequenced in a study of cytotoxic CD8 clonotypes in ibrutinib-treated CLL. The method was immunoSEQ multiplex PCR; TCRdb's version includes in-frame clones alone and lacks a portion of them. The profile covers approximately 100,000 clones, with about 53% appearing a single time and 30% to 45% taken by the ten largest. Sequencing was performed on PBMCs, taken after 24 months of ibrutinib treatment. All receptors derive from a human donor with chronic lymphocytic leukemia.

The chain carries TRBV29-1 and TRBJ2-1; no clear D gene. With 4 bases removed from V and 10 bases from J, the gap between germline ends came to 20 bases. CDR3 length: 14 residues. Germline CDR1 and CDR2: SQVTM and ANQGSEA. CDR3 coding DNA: TGCAGCGTTGGGGGATTGACAACCCCAAGAGAGCAGTTCTTC. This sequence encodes CSVGGLTTPREQFF.

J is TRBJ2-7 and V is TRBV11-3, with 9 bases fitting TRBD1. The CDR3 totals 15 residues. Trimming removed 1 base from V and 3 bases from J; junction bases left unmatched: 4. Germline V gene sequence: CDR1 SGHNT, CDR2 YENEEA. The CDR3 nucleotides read TGTGCCAGCAGCTTAGTTGGGACAGGGCTCTACGAGCAGTACTTC. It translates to CASSLVGTGLYEQYF. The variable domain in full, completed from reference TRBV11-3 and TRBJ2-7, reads EAGVVQSPRYKIIEKKQPVAFWCNPISGHNTLYWYLQNLGQGPELLIRYENEEAVDDSQLPKDRFSAERLKGVDSTLKIQPAELGDSAVYLCASSLVGTGLYEQYFGPGTRLTVT.

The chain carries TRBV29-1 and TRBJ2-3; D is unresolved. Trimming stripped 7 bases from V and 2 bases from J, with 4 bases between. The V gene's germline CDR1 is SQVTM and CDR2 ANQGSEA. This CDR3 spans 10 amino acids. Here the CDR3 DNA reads TGCAGCGGCTACACAGATACGCAGTATTTT. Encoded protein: CSGYTDTQYF.

The CDR3 sequence: CASSLGTYEQYF. The CDR3 nucleotides read TGTGCCAGCAGCTTAGGTACCTACGAGCAGTACTTC. The chain employs TRBV7-2 and TRBJ2-7; D uncertain. The V gene lost 1 base and the J gene lost 2 bases, with 3 bases spanning the gap. This CDR3 comprises 12 residues. CDR1 SGHTA and CDR2 FQGNSA come from the germline V gene. The full variable domain, rest sourced from reference TRBV7-2 and TRBJ2-7, is GAGVSQSPSNKVTEKGKDVELRCDPISGHTALYWYRQSLGQGLEFLIYFQGNSAPDKSGLPSDRFSAERTGGSVSTLTIQRTQQEDSAVYLCASSLGTYEQYFGPGTRLTVT.

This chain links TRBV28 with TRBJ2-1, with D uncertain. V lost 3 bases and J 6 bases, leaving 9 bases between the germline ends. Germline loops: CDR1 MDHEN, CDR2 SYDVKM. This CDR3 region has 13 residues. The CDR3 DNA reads TGTGCCAGCAGTTTCGAACCGCTCAATGAGCAGTTCTTC. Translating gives CASSFEPLNEQFF.

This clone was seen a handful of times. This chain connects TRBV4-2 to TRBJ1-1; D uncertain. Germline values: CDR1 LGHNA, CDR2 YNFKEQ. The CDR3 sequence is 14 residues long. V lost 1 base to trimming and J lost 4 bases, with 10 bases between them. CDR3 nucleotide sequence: TGTGCCAGCAGCCAAGGCGGGGAGGGCACTGAAGCTTTCTTT. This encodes CASSQGGEGTEAFF.

The CDR3 protein is CASQYRGRDGYTF. The CDR3 DNA sequence: TGTGCCAGTCAGTACAGGGGGCGAGATGGCTACACCTTC. The rearrangement uses TRBV6-6 and TRBJ1-2, with 9 bases that match TRBD1. V dropped 9 bases and J dropped 6; count of bases not matched to a gene: 8. The CDR3 runs 13 residues. Germline CDR1 is MNHNY and CDR2 is SVGAGI (reference sequence).

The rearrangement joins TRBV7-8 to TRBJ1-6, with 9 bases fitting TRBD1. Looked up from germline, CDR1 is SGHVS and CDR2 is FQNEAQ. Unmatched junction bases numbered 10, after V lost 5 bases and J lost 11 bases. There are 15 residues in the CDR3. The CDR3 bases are TGTGCCAGCAGCGAATCCCCGGGACAGGGCGCACCCCTCCACTTT. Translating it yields CASSESPGQGAPLHF.

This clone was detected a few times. The CDR3 sequence: CASSPVVGGTGELFF. The CDR3 coding sequence is TGTGCCAGCAGCCCCGTCGTAGGGGGAACCGGGGAGCTGTTTTTT. The V gene is TRBV7-9, the J gene TRBJ2-2; the D gene is possibly TRBD1 (6 bases). Germline CDR1 SEHNR, CDR2 FQNEAQ (reference sequence). Trimming took 5 bases from V and 5 from J, leaving 15 bases between them. The CDR3 contains 15 residues.

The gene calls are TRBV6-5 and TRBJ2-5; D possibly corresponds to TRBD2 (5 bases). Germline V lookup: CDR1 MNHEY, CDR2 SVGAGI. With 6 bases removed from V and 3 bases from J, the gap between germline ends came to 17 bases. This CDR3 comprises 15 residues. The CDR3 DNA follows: TGTGCCAGCAGCCCTATCCCGGCGGGCAAAGAGACCCAGTACTTC. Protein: CASSPIPAGKETQYF.